This T cell receptor (beta chain) was sequenced in a study of OX40 agonist ivuxolimab in advanced cancers. The sample holds a few counts of this clone. Sequencing was performed with immunoSEQ multiplex PCR; in TCRdb, only in-frame clones are kept and a portion is missing. This table holds some 62,000 clones, 75% to 85% found once. The sequenced sample was CD4+ or CD8+ T cells sorted from blood, obtained in a trial of the OX40 agonist ivuxolimab. This clonotype originated in an adult with an advanced solid tumor such as melanoma, head and neck, liver or kidney cancer.

Here the CDR3 DNA reads TGTGCCAGCAGTATCCGGGACCCGGCCTACAATGAGCAGTTCTTC. Translation: CASSIRDPAYNEQFF. V usage is TRBV27 and J usage is TRBJ2-1; tentatively, D is TRBD1 or TRBD2 (5 bases each). This CDR3 is built from 15 residues. V lost 5 bases and J lost 2, with 13 bases in between. The V gene's germline CDR1 is MNHEY and CDR2 SMNVEV (reference sequence).